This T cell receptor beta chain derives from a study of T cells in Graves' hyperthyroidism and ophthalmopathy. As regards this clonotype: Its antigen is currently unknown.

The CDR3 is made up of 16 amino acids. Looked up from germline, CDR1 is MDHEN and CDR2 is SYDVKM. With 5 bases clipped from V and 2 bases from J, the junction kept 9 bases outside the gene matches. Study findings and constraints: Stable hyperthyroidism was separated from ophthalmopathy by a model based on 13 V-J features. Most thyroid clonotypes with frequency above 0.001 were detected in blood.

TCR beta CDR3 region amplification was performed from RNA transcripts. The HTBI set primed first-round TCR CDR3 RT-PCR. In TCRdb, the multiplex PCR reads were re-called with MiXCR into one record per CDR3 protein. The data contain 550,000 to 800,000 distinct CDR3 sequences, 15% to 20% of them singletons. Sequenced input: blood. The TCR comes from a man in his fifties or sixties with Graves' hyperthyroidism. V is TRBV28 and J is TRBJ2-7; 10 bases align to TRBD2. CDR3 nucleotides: TGTGCCAGCAGTCACTTAAGCGGGAGGGGAACCTACGAGCAGTACTTC. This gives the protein CASSHLSGRGTYEQYF.